These 8 T cell receptor beta chains share one sample of origin, sequenced in a study of T-cell memory formation after mild COVID-19. TCRdb re-analysed the 5' RACE reads in MiXCR, keeping a single row per CDR3 protein. This repertoire shows about 420,000 distinct CDR3 sequences, less than 25% found once; its top ten account for less than 15%. The sequenced material came from PBMCs or a T cell subset sorted from them (not recorded which). These receptors all come from an adult woman who had mild COVID-19 (a few samples of this study predate the infection). Cell type and time point are not known.

The chain couples TRBV12-3 or TRBV12-4 to TRBJ1-2; 9 nucleotides agree with TRBD1. The CDR3 sequence is 14 residues long. V was pared by 6 bases and J by 3 bases, with 5 bases of the junction left unmatched. CDR3 amino acids: CASRGQGSHYGYTF. The DNA for the CDR3 is TGTGCCAGCAGAGGACAGGGGAGTCACTATGGCTACACCTTC.

In its sample, this clonotype was seen many times. V usage is TRBV27 and J usage is TRBJ2-7; 10 positions agree with TRBD1. The CDR3 has 15 amino acids. Per germline, CDR1 MNHEY and CDR2 SMNVEV (reference sequence). With 3 bases clipped from V and 4 bases from J, the junction kept 6 bases outside the gene matches. CDR3 protein: CASSFTGTGAYEQYF. The CDR3 region has the DNA TGTGCCAGCAGTTTCACCGGGACAGGGGCTTACGAGCAGTACTTC.

This clonotype was detected only a few times. The chain combines TRBV4-2 with TRBJ2-1; D not certain. V lost 3 bases, J lost 4 bases, and 16 bases lay in between. Germline V gene lookup returns CDR1 LGHNA and CDR2 YNFKEQ. This CDR3 region has 16 residues. CDR3 sequence reads: CASSHSRNKPYNEQFF. For the CDR3, the DNA is TGTGCCAGCAGCCACTCAAGAAACAAACCATACAATGAGCAGTTCTTC.

The sample holds a few counts of this clonotype. The genes are TRBV5-6 and TRBJ2-7, with a possible D match to TRBD2 (5 bases). CDR3 length: 13 residues. Germline values: CDR1 SGHDT, CDR2 YYEEEE. The V end lost 1 base, the J end lost 4 bases, and 9 bases lay between the germline ends. CDR3 in DNA: TGTGCCAGCAGCTTGCCACTAGAGTACGAGCAGTACTTC. It encodes CASSLPLEYEQYF.

This chain joins TRBV5-1 and TRBJ1-1, with 7 bases that match TRBD1. V lost 4 bases, J lost 4 bases, and 7 bases stayed unmatched. CDR1 and CDR2 (germline): SGHRS, YFSETQ. This CDR3 has 14 residues. The CDR3 region is CASSPGTDFTEAFF. CDR3 sequence (DNA): TGCGCCAGCAGCCCCGGGACAGACTTCACTGAAGCTTTCTTT. The complete variable domain, with remaining parts taken from reference TRBV5-1 and TRBJ1-1, reads KAGVTQTPRYLIKTRGQQVTLSCSPISGHRSVSWYQQTPGQGLQFLFEYFSETQRNKGNFPGRFSGRQFSNSRSEMNVSTLELGDSALYLCASSPGTDFTEAFFGQGTRLTVV.

This clonotype has just a few counts. The chain employs TRBV24-1 and TRBJ2-2, with D possibly being TRBD2 (5 bases). Per germline, CDR1 KGHDR and CDR2 SFDVKD. V dropped 7 bases and J dropped 2 bases, with 10 bases sitting between them. The CDR3 has 14 amino acids. CDR3 sequence reads: CATRKGRNTGELFF. CDR3 nucleotides: TGTGCCACCAGAAAAGGGAGAAACACCGGGGAGCTGTTTTTT.

This clonotype was seen a few times. V is TRBV4-1 and J is TRBJ2-5, with 10 bases that match TRBD2. This CDR3 comprises 19 residues. J lost 5 bases, V lost 0 bases, and 15 bases had no gene match. Germline CDR1 MGHRA, CDR2 YSYEKL. The CDR3 sequence is CASSQDRSSGGPVGETQYF. DNA of the CDR3: TGCGCCAGCAGCCAAGATAGATCTAGCGGGGGCCCCGTGGGGGAGACCCAGTACTTC.

The V call is TRBV6-2 or TRBV6-3, the J call TRBJ2-1, with TRBD2 identical over 8 bases. Germline V gene sequence: CDR1 MNHEY, CDR2 SVGEGT. The CDR3 runs to 16 residues. V dropped 7 bases and J dropped 5; count of bases not matched to a gene: 13. The CDR3 nucleotides are TGTGCCAGCATTCGACAAGGCGGGAGGCCAAACAATGAGCAGTTCTTC. Its protein product is CASIRQGGRPNNEQFF.